Detailed here is one TCR beta chain. The antigen is undetermined. The sample originates from a study of T-cell memory formation after mild COVID-19. UMIs and sample barcodes were carried by the TCR alpha and TCR beta cDNA libraries that 5'RACE produced using constant-segment primers. TCRdb analysed the 5' RACE reads with MiXCR anew, one entry per CDR3 protein. In the table there are 350,000 to 450,000 distinct CDR3 sequences, 24% of which are singletons. The CDR3 loop spans 13 amino acids. Between the trimmed V and J ends, which lost 0 bases and 7 bases, there was a span of 11 bases. The V gene's germline CDR1 is SGHRS and CDR2 YFSETQ. Study-level results: Mainly in CM and EM were contracting CD4+ clones; CD8+ were in EMRA. The pre-infection memory compartment contained some responding clones, suggesting cross-reactive memory joined.

The receptor's source is an adult woman who had mild COVID-19 (a few samples of this study predate the infection). Cell type and time point are not known. This chain connects TRBV5-1 to TRBJ2-7; D call uncertain. Specimen: PBMCs or a T cell subset sorted from them (not recorded which). The CDR3 reads CASSLDIGLEQYF. The CDR3 DNA is TGCGCCAGCAGCTTGGACATTGGGTTGGAGCAGTACTTC. The full variable domain, with the rest looked up from reference TRBV5-1 and TRBJ2-7, is KAGVTQTPRYLIKTRGQQVTLSCSPISGHRSVSWYQQTPGQGLQFLFEYFSETQRNKGNFPGRFSGRQFSNSRSEMNVSTLELGDSALYLCASSLDIGLEQYFGPGTRLTVT.